These 6 T cell receptor beta chains were sequenced from one sample in a study of T cell repertoires in cytomegalovirus infection. One entry per CDR3 protein, called by TCRdb with MiXCR from the reads. The sample lists approximately 97,000 distinct CDR3 sequences; approximately 15% were seen once. The sequenced material came from PBMCs. The origin of the receptors is a human donor in good health (CMV status not recorded). Some clones in this sample may be carry-over from other donors' samples.

This clonotype was counted only a few times. V and J are TRBV7-2 and TRBJ1-4, with D maybe TRBD1 (6 bases). Trimming shortened V by 5 bases and J by 8 bases, and 21 bases separated the two germline ends. The CDR3 runs to 16 residues. Germline CDR1 SGHTA, CDR2 FQGNSA. The DNA of the CDR3 is TGTGCCAGCAGCATGCGAACGGGGGGCGCTCGGGAAAAACTGTTTTTT. It is translated as CASSMRTGGAREKLFF.

The sample holds many counts of this clonotype. J is TRBJ2-5 and V is TRBV5-4, with TRBD2 identical over 15 bases. The CDR3 is 16 amino acids. Germline V lookup: CDR1 SGHNT, CDR2 YYREEE (reference sequence). V shed 0 bases, J shed 7 bases, and the junction held 4 bases outside the gene matches. CDR3 bases: TGTGCCAGCAGCTTGGGGACTAGCGGGGGGGCCGTGACCCAGTACTTC. Its protein is CASSLGTSGGAVTQYF.

This clonotype was picked up many times. V and J are TRBV7-2 and TRBJ2-3; D might be TRBD1 or TRBD2, each matching 5 bases. Per germline, CDR1 SGHTA and CDR2 FQGNSA. The CDR3 contains 23 residues. Trimming took off 5 bases at V and 0 bases at J, with 36 bases between the two ends. The CDR3 bases are TGTGCCAGCAGCCGGATAGCCGAACCGGGACCAACCATTCTAGCCCTCAGCACAGATACGCAGTATTTT. Its translation: CASSRIAEPGPTILALSTDTQYF.

The chain recombines TRBV12-3 or TRBV12-4 with TRBJ2-1; 7 nucleotides match TRBD2. J was trimmed by 8 bases and V by 2 bases; bases with no gene match: 12. The CDR3 runs 16 residues. The CDR3 DNA is TGTGCCAGCAGTTTAACCCCAGCGGGGCCCTCAGATGAGCAGTTCTTC. Its translation is CASSLTPAGPSDEQFF.

V usage is TRBV27 and J usage is TRBJ1-1; no definite D call. Germline V CDR1 and CDR2: MNHEY, SMNVEV (reference sequence). With 0 bases removed from V and 11 bases from J, the gap between germline ends came to 13 bases. CDR3 length: 13 residues. The CDR3 loop reads CASSLSRDAVAFF. For the CDR3, the DNA is TGTGCCAGCAGTTTATCCCGCGATGCGGTGGCTTTCTTT.

The chain uses TRBV19 and TRBJ2-2, with 8 bases aligning to TRBD1. J gave up 4 bases and V 5 bases, and 9 bases lay outside the gene matches. The CDR3 has 16 residues. Germline V gene data show CDR1 as LNHDA and CDR2 as SQIVND (reference sequence). Here the CDR3 DNA reads TGTGCCAGTAGTCGTACCGGACAGGGAGGCACCGGGGAGCTGTTTTTT. This encodes CASSRTGQGGTGELFF.